The entry below describes one T cell receptor beta chain. Its antigen is currently unknown. TCRdb used MiXCR to reprocess the reads, holding one entry per CDR3 protein. The table lists about 920,000 distinct CDR3 sequences, less than 35% of them singletons. Unmatched junction bases numbered 11, after V lost 0 bases and J lost 10 bases. The CDR3 has 17 amino acids. Germline V gene sequence: CDR1 SGHVS, CDR2 FNYEAQ. The data are from a study of T cell repertoires in cytomegalovirus infection. For the study at large: Well-studied HLA-B-restricted CMV epitopes were used in the study alongside recently identified HLA-C-restricted ones. Public signatures in TCR beta pointed to CMV infection and matching HLA type.

Study-level points and caveats: What dominated the ex vivo response were HLA-C-restricted CMV-specific TCR beta clonotypes. Summed frequency of shared TCR beta families picked out CMV carriers who also had the relevant HLA.

The sample was cultured CD8+ T cells from PBMCs, taken from culture after CMV antigen stimulation. The chain joins TRBV7-6 to TRBJ1-4; 10 bases are shared with TRBD1. The origin of this receptor is a human donor in good health (CMV status not recorded). Some clones in this sample may be carry-over from other donors' samples. CDR3 in amino acids: CASSLAGRGQGKRKLFF. The CDR3 DNA reads TGTGCCAGCAGCTTAGCGGGGCGGGGACAGGGGAAGAGAAAACTGTTTTTT.